This TCR beta chain was identified in a study of T cell changes during pregnancy in multiple sclerosis. V trimming: 4 bases; J trimming: 7 bases; junction bases outside the gene matches: 6. The V gene's germline CDR1 is GTSNPN and CDR2 SVGIG (reference sequence). This CDR3 spans 12 amino acids. Sequencing used immunoSEQ multiplex PCR; TCRdb keeps in-frame clones, though not all of them. The sample has around 57,000 clones, 90% to 95% seen once; the top ten hold about 2%. V is TRBV30 and J is TRBJ1-2; 7 bases match TRBD1. The source was peripheral blood, collected in the third trimester of pregnancy. This clonotype originated in a female donor in good health, enrolled as a control in a pregnancy study. The CDR3 bases are TGTGCCTGGACCCCGACAGGGCCTGGCTACACCTTC. It is translated as CAWTPTGPGYTF.